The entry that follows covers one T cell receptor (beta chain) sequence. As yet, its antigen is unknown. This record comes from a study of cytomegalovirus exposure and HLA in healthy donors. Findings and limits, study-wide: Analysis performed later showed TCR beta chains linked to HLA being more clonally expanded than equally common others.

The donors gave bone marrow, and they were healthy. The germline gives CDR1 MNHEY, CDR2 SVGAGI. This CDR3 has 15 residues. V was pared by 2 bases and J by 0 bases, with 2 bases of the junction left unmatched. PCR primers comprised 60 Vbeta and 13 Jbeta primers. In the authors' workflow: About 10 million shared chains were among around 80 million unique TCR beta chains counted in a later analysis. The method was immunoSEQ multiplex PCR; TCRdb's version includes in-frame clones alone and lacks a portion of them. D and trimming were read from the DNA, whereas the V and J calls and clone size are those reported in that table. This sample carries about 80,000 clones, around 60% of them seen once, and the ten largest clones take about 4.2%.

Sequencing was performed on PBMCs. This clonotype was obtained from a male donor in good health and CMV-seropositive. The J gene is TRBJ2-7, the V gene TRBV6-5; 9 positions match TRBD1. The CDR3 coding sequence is TGTGCCAGCAGTTACGTACAGGGGGCCTCCTACGAGCAGTACTTC. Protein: CASSYVQGASYEQYF.